This T cell receptor beta chain stems from a study of human T cells and chemical hapten exposure. About the study: Patch tests containing 0.01% DPC, applied to the upper back, were read at 6 days. Study results and caveats: Expanded TCRs made up significantly more big CDR3 similarity clusters than controls did.

In its sample, this clonotype was seen a few times. Its antigen is undetermined. TCRdb processed the RACE reads anew with MiXCR; each CDR3 protein has one entry. The data show approximately 370,000 distinct CDR3 sequences, 4.5% to 7% seen once. Time point here: pre-sensitization, week 0. Treatment noted: therapeutic diphenylcyclopropenone sensitization with weekly scalp DPC. Drawing of blood took place ahead of applying each patch test. Between the trimmed V and J ends, which lost 3 bases and 2 bases, there was a span of 9 bases. The CDR3 length is 14 residues. Germline V gene data show CDR1 as ENHRY and CDR2 as SYGVKD.

This TCR was sampled from a woman younger than 30 with alopecia areata. Some clones in this sample may be carry-over from other donors' samples. The rearrangement joins TRBV10-3 to TRBJ2-3; D is undetermined. The sample was whole blood, taken in connection with sensitization to the hapten diphenylcyclopropenone (DPC). CDR3 in amino acids: CAISDSRTTDTQYF. The CDR3 DNA reads TGTGCCATCAGTGACTCTCGGACCACAGATACGCAGTATTTT.